One and the same sample provided the 6 T cell receptor beta chains below, sequenced in a study of blood T cell repertoires in COVID-19. Clones were sequenced by immunoSEQ multiplex PCR, and TCRdb holds only the in-frame ones, with some missing. The sample holds 250,000 to 350,000 clones, 70% to 90% seen once. Sequencing was carried out using peripheral blood. These receptors came from a woman aged 25-40 years who had recovered from COVID-19.

This chain links TRBV2 with TRBJ2-5; TRBD1 aligns across 9 bases. Germline V lookup: CDR1 SNHLY, CDR2 FYNNEI. The CDR3 is made up of 12 amino acids. Losses at the gene ends were 7 bases for V and 5 bases for J; bases not matched to a gene: 2. Here the CDR3 DNA reads TGTGCCAGCAACAGGGGGCACGAGACCCAGTACTTC. It specifies CASNRGHETQYF.

This clone was detected only once. This chain links TRBV3-1 (or the pseudogene TRBV3-2) with TRBJ1-2; D gene ambiguous. V dropped 2 bases and J dropped 2 bases, with 12 bases sitting between them. CDR1 and CDR2 from the germline V gene are LGHDT and YNNKEL (reference sequence). CDR3 length equals 15 residues. In DNA, the CDR3 is TGTGCCAGCAGCCAAAGCTACCTCTTAAACTATGGCTACACCTTC. Its protein product is CASSQSYLLNYGYTF.

V is TRBV4-2 and J is TRBJ2-2, with TRBD2 matching 11 bases. Trimming removed 0 bases from V and 4 bases from J; junction bases left unmatched: 7. Germline V gives CDR1 LGHNA, CDR2 YNFKEQ. This CDR3 comprises 18 residues. CDR3 amino acids: CASSQDPSGGSGTGELFF. Written as DNA, the CDR3 is TGTGCCAGCAGCCAAGATCCTAGCGGGGGGTCTGGCACCGGGGAGCTGTTTTTT.

This chain joins TRBV7-2 and TRBJ2-3, with TRBD2 matching over 9 bases. V lost 5 bases and J lost 2; bases outside the gene matches: 8. From germline, CDR1 is SGHTA and CDR2 FQGNSA. This CDR3 has 16 amino acids. CDR3 loop: CASSGGGGPPTDTQYF. The CDR3, as DNA: TGTGCCAGCAGCGGCGGGGGGGGCCCCCCCACAGATACGCAGTATTTT.

This chain connects TRBV18 to TRBJ2-1; 9 positions agree with TRBD2. Germline V gene data show CDR1 as KGHSH and CDR2 as LQKENI. The CDR3 is 18 amino acids. The ends lost 4 bases at V and 8 bases at J; junction bases unmatched: 18. The CDR3 DNA reads as TGTGCCAGCTCACTATGGACCTCGGGAGCGGGGGGCTTCGATGAGCAGTTCTTC. This encodes CASSLWTSGAGGFDEQFF.

This sequence joins TRBV7-9 and TRBJ1-1, with 7 bases aligning to TRBD1. Losses at the gene ends were 4 bases for V and 0 bases for J; bases not matched to a gene: 14. CDR3 size: 18 residues. The V gene's germline CDR1 is SEHNR and CDR2 FQNEAQ (reference sequence). Here the CDR3 DNA reads TGTGCCAGCAGCTCGACCTGGACAGGCCGACCGTTGAACACTGAAGCTTTCTTT. Translation: CASSSTWTGRPLNTEAFF.